These 29 T cell receptor beta chains originate from one sample sequenced in a study of blood T cell repertoires in COVID-19. Only in-frame clones appear in the TCRdb table, and some are missing; sequencing was by immunoSEQ multiplex PCR. The table shows 400,000 or so clones, with 89% occurring only once. Sequenced sample: peripheral blood. The source is a woman in her 40s with COVID-19, enrolled during active disease.

The chain uses TRBV4-3 and TRBJ1-2; 9 nucleotides match TRBD1. Germline CDR1 LGHNA, CDR2 YSLEER. The V gene end was trimmed by 3 bases and the J gene end by 2 bases; junction bases not matched to a gene: 4. This CDR3 is built from 15 residues. DNA for the CDR3: TGCGCCAGCAGCCAGGGACAGGGCTCGAACTATGGCTACACCTTC. The encoded protein is CASSQGQGSNYGYTF.

This sequence joins TRBV27 and TRBJ1-2; TRBD1 agrees at 8 bases. The trim removed 6 bases at V and 8 bases at J, leaving 8 bases unmatched. The CDR3 is made up of 13 amino acids. CDR1 and CDR2 from the germline V gene are MNHEY and SMNVEV (reference sequence). The CDR3 spells CASSPGQGRGYTF. DNA for the CDR3: TGTGCCAGCAGCCCTGGACAGGGAAGGGGCTACACCTTC.

This chain uses TRBV7-2 with TRBJ1-2; 9 bases match TRBD1. Germline V gives CDR1 SGHTA, CDR2 FQGNSA. The CDR3 has 15 residues. V lost 1 base to trimming and J lost 6 bases; unmatched junction nucleotides: 6. The CDR3, as DNA: TGTGCCAGCAGCTTAGACAGGGGGCGCCTGGATGGCTACACCTTC. This codes for CASSLDRGRLDGYTF.

The chain carries TRBV20-1 and TRBJ1-5; D is undetermined. The V end lost 3 bases, the J end lost 0 bases, and 15 bases lay between the germline ends. Germline-derived CDR1 and CDR2 are DFQATT and SNEGSKA (reference sequence). This CDR3 is built from 16 residues. CDR3 residues: CSASRQVSYSNQPQHF. In DNA form, the CDR3 reads TGCAGTGCTAGTAGGCAGGTTTCTTATAGCAATCAGCCCCAGCATTTT.

The chain has TRBV27 and TRBJ2-7; 9 bases fit TRBD1. Per germline, CDR1 MNHEY and CDR2 SMNVEV (reference sequence). The CDR3 runs 15 residues. Trimming took 7 bases from V and 2 from J; bases not matched to a gene: 9. CDR3 DNA sequence: TGTGCCAGCACTATCCGGGACAGGGTTCCCTACGAGCAGTACTTC. Its protein is CASTIRDRVPYEQYF.

The chain couples TRBV4-1 to TRBJ2-5; 9 positions agree with TRBD2. Germline CDR1 MGHRA, CDR2 YSYEKL. V gave up 1 base and J gave up 1 base; unmatched junction bases: 4. This CDR3 is 16 amino acids long. Written as DNA, the CDR3 is TGCGCCAGCAGCCAAGTGCTAGCGGGGCCCCAAGAGACCCAGTACTTC. Its protein is CASSQVLAGPQETQYF.

This chain connects TRBV7-2 to TRBJ1-5; D remains ambiguous. In germline, CDR1 is SGHTA, CDR2 FQGNSA. Trimming stripped 1 base from V and 9 bases from J, with 16 bases between. The CDR3 has 15 amino acids. CDR3 sequence reads: CASSLDSLDFRPQHF. The CDR3 nucleotides read TGTGCCAGCAGCTTAGATAGCCTAGATTTTCGGCCCCAGCATTTT.

The rearrangement uses TRBV19 and TRBJ2-1, with 7 nucleotides matching TRBD2. CDR1 and CDR2 (germline): LNHDA, SQIVND (reference sequence). V lost 10 bases and J lost 7; bases outside the gene matches: 13. This CDR3 has 14 residues. The CDR3 nucleotides read TGTGCCACCAGGCCAGCGGGGACCCGGAATGAGCAGTTCTTC. Encoded protein: CATRPAGTRNEQFF. The variable domain in full, with the rest retrieved from reference TRBV19 and TRBJ2-1, is DGGITQSPKYLFRKEGQNVTLSCEQNLNHDAMYWYRQDPGQGLRLIYYSQIVNDFQKGDIAEGYSVSREKKESFPLTVTSAQKNPTAFYLCATRPAGTRNEQFFGPGTRLTVL.

The J gene is TRBJ2-4, the V gene TRBV19; 10 nucleotides match TRBD1. The CDR3 covers 16 residues. V shed 0 bases, J shed 6 bases, and the junction held 5 bases outside the gene matches. The V gene's germline CDR1 is LNHDA and CDR2 SQIVND (reference sequence). This CDR3 reads CASSIEGGQGRNIQYF. The CDR3 region has the DNA TGTGCCAGTAGTATAGAGGGGGGACAGGGGAGAAACATTCAGTACTTC.

This clone was picked up a small number of times. This rearrangement joins TRBV30 to TRBJ1-5, with D perhaps TRBD1 (5 bases). With 3 bases removed from V and 0 bases from J, the gap between germline ends came to 12 bases. The CDR3 runs to 15 residues. Germline V gene lookup returns CDR1 GTSNPN and CDR2 SVGIG (reference sequence). The DNA of the CDR3 is TGTGCCTGGAGCCTAGTGGGGGGTAGCAATCAGCCCCAGCATTTT. Its translation: CAWSLVGGSNQPQHF. Combining the CDR3 with reference TRBV30 and TRBJ1-5 gives the whole variable domain SQTIHQWPATLVQPVGSPLSLECTVEGTSNPNLYWYRQAAGRGLQLLFYSVGIGQISSEVPQNLSASRPQDRQFILSSKKLLLSDSGFYLCAWSLVGGSNQPQHFGDGTRLSIL.

The chain combines TRBV18 with TRBJ1-1, with D maybe TRBD1 (5 bases). Germline V lookup: CDR1 KGHSH, CDR2 LQKENI. V was trimmed by 1 base and J by 4 bases, leaving 7 bases between them. The CDR3 runs 13 residues. CDR3 sequence: CASSPQGLTEAFF. Written as DNA, the CDR3 is TGTGCCAGCTCACCACAGGGGCTCACTGAAGCTTTCTTT.

V and J are TRBV13 and TRBJ2-5, with 9 bases that match TRBD2. CDR1 and CDR2 (germline): PRHDT, FYEKMQ (reference sequence). V gave up 3 bases and J gave up 2 bases; unmatched junction bases: 4. This CDR3 region has 15 residues. CDR3: CASSFRLAVQETQYF. As DNA, the CDR3 is TGTGCCAGCAGCTTCCGACTAGCGGTACAAGAGACCCAGTACTTC.

The gene calls are TRBV28 and TRBJ1-5; 7 bases map to TRBD1. Trimming cost V 6 bases and J 4 bases; bases outside gene matches: 9. This CDR3 spans 15 amino acids. Germline V gene sequence: CDR1 MDHEN, CDR2 SYDVKM. CDR3 region: CASRPWTGRNQPQHF. CDR3 DNA sequence: TGTGCCAGCAGGCCCTGGACAGGTAGGAATCAGCCCCAGCATTTT. Supplemented by reference TRBV28 and TRBJ1-5, the full variable domain reads DVKVTQSSRYLVKRTGEKVFLECVQDMDHENMFWYRQDPGLGLRLIYFSYDVKMKEKGDIPEGYSVSREKKERFSLILESASTNQTSMYLCASRPWTGRNQPQHFGDGTRLSIL.

The chain links TRBV5-1 to TRBJ1-6; D is perhaps TRBD1 (6 bases). V gave up 5 bases and J gave up 7 bases, with 16 bases separating them. The V gene's germline CDR1 is SGHRS and CDR2 YFSETQ. The CDR3 extends over 15 amino acids. The CDR3 region has the DNA TGCGCCAGCAGGGACAGACCCTTAGAAAATTCACCCCTCCACTTT. This encodes CASRDRPLENSPLHF.

In nucleotides, the CDR3 is TGTGCCAGCAGTTACCTTGAGGGTGTCTCCTACAATGAGCAGTTCTTC. Its translation: CASSYLEGVSYNEQFF. V is TRBV6-2 or TRBV6-3 and J is TRBJ2-1, with a possible D match to TRBD2 (5 bases). With 2 bases removed from V and 0 bases from J, the gap between germline ends came to 11 bases. The CDR3 is made up of 16 amino acids. Germline CDR1 MNHEY, CDR2 SVGEGT.

The V and J genes are TRBV6-1 and TRBJ1-2, with TRBD1 as a possible D gene (6 bases). Trimming took 0 bases from V and 5 from J, leaving 13 bases between them. Germline-derived CDR1 and CDR2 are MNHNS and SASEGT. This CDR3 has 15 amino acids. DNA for the CDR3: TGTGCCAGCAGTGAAGCGGCAGGGGCAGGTTATGGCTACACCTTC. Amino acid sequence: CASSEAAGAGYGYTF.

This sequence joins TRBV6-6 and TRBJ1-5, with D maybe TRBD1 (5 bases). The length of the CDR3 is 13 residues. Germline loops: CDR1 MNHNY, CDR2 SVGAGI (reference sequence). V was cut by 8 bases and J by 6 bases, with 14 bases left in between. The CDR3 DNA sequence: TGTGCCAGCGGCAGGAGGGGCAGTCAGCCCCAGCATTTT. Protein product: CASGRRGSQPQHF.

The chain couples TRBV6-2 or TRBV6-3 to TRBJ1-5, with D perhaps TRBD1 (5 bases). This CDR3 comprises 14 residues. Germline values: CDR1 MNHEY, CDR2 SVGEGT. V was clipped by 4 bases and J by 6 bases, with 13 bases between them. The CDR3 loop reads CASSWSRVSQPQHF. The CDR3 DNA sequence: TGTGCCAGCAGTTGGAGCAGGGTTTCTCAGCCCCAGCATTTT.

J is TRBJ2-1 and V is TRBV9; 7 nucleotides align to TRBD2. The CDR3 consists of 13 residues. V lost 0 bases to trimming and J lost 10 bases; unmatched junction nucleotides: 4. Per germline, CDR1 SGDLS and CDR2 YYNGEE. The CDR3 reads CASSVVAGPEQFF. CDR3 coding DNA: TGTGCCAGCAGCGTAGTAGCGGGCCCCGAGCAGTTCTTC.

The chain's CDR3 is CASSLAAGIYEQYF. The DNA of the CDR3 is TGCGCCAGCAGCTTGGCTGCCGGGATTTACGAGCAGTACTTC. The chain has TRBV5-1 and TRBJ2-7; perhaps TRBD2 as D (5 bases). Germline CDR1 is SGHRS and CDR2 is YFSETQ. CDR3 size: 14 residues. Trimming removed 0 bases from V and 4 bases from J, with 11 bases in between.

This clone was seen a single time. This chain uses TRBV27 with TRBJ2-7, with D possibly TRBD1 on 6 matching bases. This CDR3 is built from 14 residues. The germline V gene encodes CDR1 MNHEY and CDR2 SMNVEV (reference sequence). Trimming removed 3 bases at V and 7 bases at J, with 16 bases between. The CDR3, as DNA: TGTGCCAGCAGTTTGGGGGCGGCGGTAGCTGAGCAGTACTTC. Translating gives CASSLGAAVAEQYF.

The chain couples TRBV12-3 or TRBV12-4 to TRBJ2-7; tentatively, D is TRBD2 (5 bases). The CDR3 is made up of 12 amino acids. Trimming cost V 3 bases and J 4 bases, with 7 bases left between them. The CDR3 loop reads CASSLAGYEQYF. CDR3 bases: TGTGCCAGCAGTTTGGCGGGTTACGAGCAGTACTTC.

The V and J genes are TRBV4-3 and TRBJ1-2; D perhaps matches TRBD1 (6 bases). From germline, CDR1 is LGHNA and CDR2 YSLEER. This CDR3 has 15 residues. V shed 4 bases and J shed 6 bases, with 18 bases lying between them. The CDR3 loop reads CASSPLTGLSNGYTF. The CDR3 nucleotides read TGCGCCAGCAGCCCTCTCACAGGGCTCTCCAATGGCTACACCTTC.

This chain's CDR3 is CASSVNRDRGLPGELFF. In DNA form, the CDR3 reads TGTGCCAGCAGCGTAAACCGGGACAGGGGGCTCCCCGGGGAGCTGTTTTTT. This chain links TRBV9 with TRBJ2-2; 12 bases fit TRBD1. J lost 6 bases, V lost 1 base, and 7 bases had no gene match. The CDR3 is 17 amino acids. Germline loops: CDR1 SGDLS, CDR2 YYNGEE.

The chain links TRBV27 to TRBJ1-1; D uncertain. CDR1 MNHEY and CDR2 SMNVEV come from the germline V gene (reference sequence). The CDR3 contains 18 residues. Trimming stripped 3 bases from V and 1 base from J, with 21 bases between. The CDR3 reads CASSFVVDLRFPNTEAFF. CDR3 nucleotides: TGTGCCAGCAGTTTTGTCGTCGACTTACGCTTCCCGAACACTGAAGCTTTCTTT.

This chain uses TRBV12-3 or TRBV12-4 with TRBJ1-4, with no clear D. With 5 bases removed from V and 8 bases from J, the gap between germline ends came to 12 bases. The CDR3 totals 13 residues. CDR3 amino acids: CASSRRFLEKLFF. DNA for the CDR3: TGTGCCAGCAGTCGCCGGTTTCTAGAAAAACTGTTTTTT.

The chain employs TRBV20-1 and TRBJ2-1; no firm D call. The CDR3 covers 11 residues. Deletions cut 6 bases from V and 5 bases from J, with 8 bases between. Germline CDR1 is DFQATT and CDR2 is SNEGSKA (reference sequence). The CDR3 protein is CSASGDNEQFF. CDR3 bases: TGCAGTGCCTCAGGTGACAATGAGCAGTTCTTC.

J is TRBJ2-4 and V is TRBV3-1 (or the pseudogene TRBV3-2), with 11 nucleotides matching TRBD1. Germline values: CDR1 LGHDT, CDR2 YNNKEL (reference sequence). The CDR3 sequence is 20 residues long. The V segment lost 1 base and the J segment 0 bases; nucleotides outside the gene matches: 11. The DNA of the CDR3 is TGTGCCAGCAGCCAAGCTTTTGGGACAGGGGGTTCCAAAGCCAAAAACATTCAGTACTTC. Protein sequence: CASSQAFGTGGSKAKNIQYF.

The chain links TRBV27 to TRBJ1-5; 10 nucleotides align to TRBD1. CDR1 is MNHEY, CDR2 SMNVEV, per germline (reference sequence). V lost 4 bases and J lost 0; bases outside the gene matches: 3. CDR3 size: 16 residues. The DNA for the CDR3 is TGTGCCAGCAGTTACCGACAGGGGGCTAGCAATCAGCCCCAGCATTTT. Amino acids: CASSYRQGASNQPQHF.